This T cell receptor beta chain emerged from a study of blood T cell repertoires in COVID-19. The wider study: Whether acute or convalescent, the COVID-19 samples came from the United States, Italy and Spain. T cells, B-cell-depleted T cells, or PBMCs supplied cDNA or gDNA.

Profiled with immunoSEQ multiplex PCR; TCRdb holds only in-frame clones, not every one. Among some 72,000 clones listed, approximately 80% were seen once. This CDR3 comprises 13 residues. V shed 1 base and J shed 0 bases, with 4 bases lying between them. Germline V gene sequence: CDR1 SGHRS, CDR2 YFSETQ. This chain links TRBV5-1 with TRBJ1-1; unclear D gene. This receptor was taken from a man aged 50 to 60 with COVID-19, enrolled during active disease. Sequenced sample: peripheral blood. This CDR3 is CASSLIVNTEAFF. In DNA, the CDR3 is TGCGCCAGCAGCTTGATCGTGAACACTGAAGCTTTCTTT.